One sample yielded the 11 T cell receptor beta chains listed below, sequenced in a study of blood T cell repertoires in COVID-19 (TCRdb year 2020). Libraries were built with the immunoSEQ multiplex PCR assay. What TCRdb holds here is the immuneACCESS table cut down to in-frame rearrangements. Part of the clones is not present; checked against another copy, under half of the missing clones reflect an unresolved V gene, and the others are unexplained. This sample is represented by about 230,000 clones; around 88% of them were singletons. The ten biggest clones cover roughly 7.8% of the sample. Sequencing was done on a sample of peripheral blood. Source of these receptors: a man aged 40-49 years with active or convalescent COVID-19.

The chain uses TRBV3-1 (or the pseudogene TRBV3-2) and TRBJ2-5; 9 positions agree with TRBD1. The CDR3 contains 14 residues. Germline trimming cut 5 bases from V and 6 bases from J; bases unmatched to any gene: 7. Germline CDR1 reads LGHDT; CDR2 reads YNNKEL (reference sequence). CDR3 amino acids: CASSFPGQGKTQYF. In DNA form, the CDR3 reads TGTGCCAGCAGCTTCCCGGGACAGGGAAAGACCCAGTACTTC.

This sequence joins TRBV4-3 and TRBJ2-3, with D uncertain. Deletions cut 0 bases from V and 5 bases from J, with 6 bases between. The germline gives CDR1 LGHNA, CDR2 YSLEER. The CDR3 totals 13 residues. CDR3 in DNA: TGCGCCAGCAGCCAAGATATTAAAGATACGCAGTATTTT. It specifies CASSQDIKDTQYF.

This chain uses TRBV28 with TRBJ2-5; D is undetermined. Germline CDR1 is MDHEN and CDR2 is SYDVKM. Trimming took 6 bases from V and 4 from J, leaving 6 bases between them. The CDR3 has 11 residues. The CDR3 DNA sequence: TGTGCCAGCAGGTCCCGAGAGACCCAGTACTTC. The encoded protein is CASRSRETQYF.

J is TRBJ2-7 and V is TRBV5-6; 7 positions agree with TRBD1. Looked up from germline, CDR1 is SGHDT and CDR2 is YYEEEE. This CDR3 is built from 14 residues. Unmatched junction bases numbered 9, after V lost 2 bases and J lost 7 bases. In DNA form, the CDR3 reads TGTGCCAGCAGCTTTGACCAGGGGGACAAAGAGCAGTACTTC. Its translation is CASSFDQGDKEQYF.

This clone was seen a handful of times. V gene TRBV15 combines with J gene TRBJ1-1; no clear D gene. The CDR3 spans 14 residues. The germline V gene encodes CDR1 LNHNV and CDR2 YYDKDF (reference sequence). V lost 1 base, J lost 1 base, and 7 bases lay in between. The CDR3 sequence is CATSRAGQNTEAFF. The CDR3, as DNA: TGTGCCACCAGCAGAGCCGGTCAGAACACTGAAGCTTTCTTT.

The gene calls are TRBV5-1 and TRBJ2-5, with TRBD1 matching 10 bases. The germline V gene has CDR1 SGHRS and CDR2 YFSETQ. CDR3 size: 15 residues. Trimming at V came to 4 bases and at J to 2 bases, leaving 5 bases not matched to a gene. Here the CDR3 DNA reads TGCGCCAGCAGCCCGGGACAGGGGTTTCAAGAGACCCAGTACTTC. Amino acid sequence: CASSPGQGFQETQYF.

This chain joins TRBV2 and TRBJ1-1, with a possible D match to TRBD1 (6 bases). With 0 bases removed from V and 1 base from J, the gap between germline ends came to 12 bases. The CDR3 runs 16 residues. Germline CDR1 SNHLY, CDR2 FYNNEI. CDR3 residues: CASSEALQGPNTEAFF. The CDR3 DNA reads as TGTGCCAGCAGTGAAGCCCTACAGGGCCCGAACACTGAAGCTTTCTTT.

The CDR3 reads CAWSVGKREWSGANVLTF. CDR3 in DNA: TGTGCCTGGAGTGTGGGGAAGCGGGAGTGGTCCGGGGCCAACGTCCTGACTTTC. The V gene is TRBV30, the J gene TRBJ2-6; 8 nucleotides match TRBD2. Per the germline V gene, CDR1 is GTSNPN and CDR2 is SVGIG (reference sequence). The CDR3 covers 18 residues. The J segment lost 4 bases and the V segment lost 0 bases, leaving 11 bases of the junction unmatched.

The chain carries TRBV27 and TRBJ2-3; 7 bases map to TRBD2. The CDR3 runs to 17 residues. Unmatched junction bases numbered 14, after V lost 2 bases and J lost 6 bases. Germline CDR1 is MNHEY and CDR2 is SMNVEV (reference sequence). The CDR3: CASSLDIVGLGSDTQYF. The CDR3 bases are TGTGCCAGCAGTTTAGACATCGTTGGACTAGGGTCTGATACGCAGTATTTT.

V is TRBV15 and J is TRBJ2-5; D is possibly TRBD2 (7 bases). Germline-derived CDR1 and CDR2 are LNHNV and YYDKDF (reference sequence). CDR3 size: 18 residues. The ends were cut back, 0 bases at V and 6 bases at J, with 23 bases in the middle. The CDR3 DNA reads as TGTGCCACCAGCAGAGATCGTGTCGTGGGGGGGCAGATAAAGACCCAGTACTTC. Protein: CATSRDRVVGGQIKTQYF. Using reference TRBV15 and TRBJ2-5 for the parts outside the CDR3, the full variable domain is DAMVIQNPRYQVTQFGKPVTLSCSQTLNHNVMYWYQQKSSQAPKLLFHYYDKDFNNEADTPDNFQSRRPNTSFCFLDIRSPGLGDTAMYLCATSRDRVVGGQIKTQYFGPGTRLLVL.

V and J are TRBV5-1 and TRBJ2-5, with 10 positions matching TRBD1. The CDR3 runs to 15 residues. Germline CDR1 reads SGHRS; CDR2 reads YFSETQ. J gave up 5 bases and V 4 bases, and 8 bases lay outside the gene matches. CDR3 DNA sequence: TGCGCCAGCAGCGTCCCGACAGGGGGCCGGGAGACCCAGTACTTC. This codes for CASSVPTGGRETQYF.